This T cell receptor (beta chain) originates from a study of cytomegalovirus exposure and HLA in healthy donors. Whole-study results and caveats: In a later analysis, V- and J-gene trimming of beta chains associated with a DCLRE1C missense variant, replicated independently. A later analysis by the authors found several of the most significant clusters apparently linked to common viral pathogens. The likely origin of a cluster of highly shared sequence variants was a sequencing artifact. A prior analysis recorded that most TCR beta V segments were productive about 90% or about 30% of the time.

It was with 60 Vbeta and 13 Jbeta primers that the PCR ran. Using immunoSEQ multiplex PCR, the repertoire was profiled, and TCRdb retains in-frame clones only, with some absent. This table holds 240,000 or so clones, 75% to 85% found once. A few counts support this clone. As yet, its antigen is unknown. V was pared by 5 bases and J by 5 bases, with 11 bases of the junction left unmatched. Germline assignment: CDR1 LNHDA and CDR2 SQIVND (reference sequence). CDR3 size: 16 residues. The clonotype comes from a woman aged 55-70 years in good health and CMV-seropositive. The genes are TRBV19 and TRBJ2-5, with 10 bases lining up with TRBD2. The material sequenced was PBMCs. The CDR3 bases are TGTGCCAGTAGTTGGGCTAGCGGGAGAAGGGGGGAGACCCAGTACTTC. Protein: CASSWASGRRGETQYF.